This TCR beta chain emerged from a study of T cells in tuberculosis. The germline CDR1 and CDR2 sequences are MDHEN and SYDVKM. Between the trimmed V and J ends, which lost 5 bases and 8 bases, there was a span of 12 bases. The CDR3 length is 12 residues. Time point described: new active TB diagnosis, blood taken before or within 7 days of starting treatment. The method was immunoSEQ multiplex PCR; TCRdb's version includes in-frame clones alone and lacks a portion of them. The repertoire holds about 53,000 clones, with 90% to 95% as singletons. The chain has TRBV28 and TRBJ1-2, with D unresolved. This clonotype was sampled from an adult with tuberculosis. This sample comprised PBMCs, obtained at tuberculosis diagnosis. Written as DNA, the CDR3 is TGTGCCAGCAGTCCCCCCCCCAGGGGCTACACCTTC. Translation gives CASSPPPRGYTF.